Listed here are 25 T cell receptor beta chains from one sample, sequenced in a study of T cells in Graves' hyperthyroidism and ophthalmopathy. Authors of the study amplified TCR beta CDR3 regions from RNA transcripts. The HTBI primer set served for first-round RT-PCR of the TCR CDR3. TCRdb redid the calling of the multiplex PCR reads with MiXCR, one entry per CDR3 protein. The table lists 490,000 or so distinct CDR3 sequences, nearly 20% of them singletons. Sequencing used blood. These receptor sequences come from a man aged 35 to 55 with Graves' ophthalmopathy.

J is TRBJ2-5 and V is TRBV20-1, with TRBD1 as a possible D gene (6 bases). The CDR3 runs to 16 residues. Germline values: CDR1 DFQATT, CDR2 SNEGSKA (reference sequence). Deletions cut 0 bases from V and 2 bases from J, with 16 bases between. In DNA form, the CDR3 reads TGCAGTGCTAGAGATCTGGGTCTACAGGGACAAGAGACCCAGTACTTC. It specifies CSARDLGLQGQETQYF.

This clonotype was picked up a small number of times. The V gene is TRBV20-1, the J gene TRBJ2-2, with D possibly called TRBD1 or TRBD2 (7 bases each). From germline, CDR1 is DFQATT and CDR2 SNEGSKA (reference sequence). This CDR3 is built from 15 residues. Trimming removed 6 bases from V and 2 bases from J, with 16 bases in between. This chain's CDR3 is CSARGRGQNTGELFF. CDR3 coding DNA: TGCAGTGCCCGTGGGAGGGGGCAAAACACCGGGGAGCTGTTTTTT.

This clonotype has at least ten counts. The genes are TRBV27 and TRBJ2-5; D gene ambiguous. CDR3 length: 16 amino acids. The ends were cut back, 5 bases at V and 2 bases at J, with 18 bases in the middle. CDR1 and CDR2 (germline): MNHEY, SMNVEV (reference sequence). The CDR3 protein is CASSPIPVGLQETQYF. CDR3 in DNA: TGTGCCAGCAGTCCCATCCCCGTAGGGCTGCAAGAGACCCAGTACTTC.

CDR3 DNA: TGTGCCAGCAGCTCGAGGGAACAGGGGGATACTGAAGCTTTCTTT. Its translation: CASSSREQGDTEAFF. The chain uses TRBV7-9 and TRBJ1-1, with 8 positions matching TRBD1. Losses at the gene ends were 4 bases for V and 5 bases for J; bases not matched to a gene: 9. Germline loops: CDR1 SEHNR, CDR2 FQNEAQ (reference sequence). The CDR3 consists of 15 residues.

This sequence joins TRBV6-5 and TRBJ1-3; no reliable D call. The V end lost 2 bases, the J end lost 0 bases, and 11 bases lay between the germline ends. The V gene's germline CDR1 is MNHEY and CDR2 SVGAGI. The CDR3 has 16 residues. The CDR3 bases are TGTGCCAGCAGTTACGGACTGACGAGCTCTGGAAACACCATATATTTT. Translation: CASSYGLTSSGNTIYF.

The CDR3 spells CASSPTVFSYEQYF. CDR3 nucleotides: TGTGCCAGCTCGCCGACCGTTTTCTCCTACGAGCAGTACTTC. V and J are TRBV18 and TRBJ2-7; D unclear. From germline, CDR1 is KGHSH and CDR2 LQKENI. V lost 6 bases and J 0 bases, leaving 12 bases between the germline ends. The CDR3 loop spans 14 amino acids.

The chain is built from TRBV10-3 and TRBJ2-3; either TRBD1 or TRBD2 may supply D (5 bases each). Germline V gene lookup returns CDR1 ENHRY and CDR2 SYGVKD. The CDR3 sequence is 13 residues long. V was pared by 9 bases and J by 1 base, with 11 bases between. CDR3 sequence: CAMGPAGTDTQYF. In DNA, the CDR3 is TGTGCCATGGGACCGGCGGGCACAGATACGCAGTATTTT.

This clonotype was seen a few times. This CDR3 is CAISPTGTSGGPSTDTQYF. The CDR3 nucleotides are TGTGCCATCAGTCCAACCGGGACTAGCGGGGGACCTAGCACAGATACGCAGTATTTT. The V and J genes are TRBV10-3 and TRBJ2-3, with 14 bases matching TRBD2. CDR1 and CDR2 (germline): ENHRY, SYGVKD. With V trimmed by 5 bases and J by 0 bases, 10 bases remained unmatched. This CDR3 spans 19 amino acids.

The chain combines TRBV28 with TRBJ2-2; D gene unclear. CDR1 MDHEN and CDR2 SYDVKM come from the germline V gene. V lost 7 bases to trimming and J lost 5 bases, with 5 bases between them. CDR3 length equals 11 residues. Here the CDR3 reads CASNGTGELFF. DNA of the CDR3: TGTGCCAGCAACGGGACCGGGGAGCTGTTTTTT.

This clonotype was detected only a few times. The chain links TRBV2 to TRBJ1-3; no clear D gene. Germline assignment: CDR1 SNHLY and CDR2 FYNNEI. V was pared by 3 bases and J by 3 bases, with 9 bases between. The CDR3 runs 14 residues. Here the CDR3 DNA reads TGTGCCAGCAGTGAGGTGGGAGATGGAAACACCATATATTTT. The encoded protein is CASSEVGDGNTIYF.

The chain recombines TRBV29-1 with TRBJ2-5, with TRBD2 matching 9 bases. Germline assignment: CDR1 SQVTM and CDR2 ANQGSEA. The length of the CDR3 is 16 residues. Trimming at V came to 7 bases and at J to 0 bases, leaving 12 bases not matched to a gene. CDR3 DNA: TGCAGCGCAATCTACCAGCGGGGGGAGTACCAAGAGACCCAGTACTTC. It yields the protein CSAIYQRGEYQETQYF.

The chain is built from TRBV29-1 and TRBJ2-1, with 11 positions matching TRBD2. This CDR3 spans 14 amino acids. CDR1 and CDR2 (germline): SQVTM, ANQGSEA. V lost 6 bases, J lost 7 bases, and 8 bases stayed unmatched. CDR3: CSVSLAGGGNEQFF. The CDR3 coding sequence is TGCAGCGTCAGTCTAGCGGGAGGTGGGAATGAGCAGTTCTTC.

The genes are TRBV12-3 or TRBV12-4 and TRBJ2-3; 7 bases agree with TRBD2. The CDR3 has 14 residues. The V segment lost 4 bases and the J segment 3 bases; nucleotides outside the gene matches: 4. The DNA of the CDR3 is TGTGCCAGCAGTTGGGGGGGGGGAACAGATACGCAGTATTTT. Translated, it gives CASSWGGGTDTQYF.

V and J are TRBV20-1 and TRBJ2-1; TRBD2 agrees at 11 bases. The length of the CDR3 is 16 residues. V shed 2 bases, J shed 3 bases, and the junction held 6 bases outside the gene matches. Germline-derived CDR1 and CDR2 are DFQATT and SNEGSKA (reference sequence). This chain's CDR3 is CSARISGRADYNEQFF. The CDR3 region has the DNA TGCAGTGCTAGAATTAGCGGGAGGGCCGACTACAATGAGCAGTTCTTC.

This clonotype was found a few times. The chain employs TRBV30 and TRBJ2-1; 13 bases are shared with TRBD2. Germline V gene sequence: CDR1 GTSNPN, CDR2 SVGIG (reference sequence). V shed 2 bases, J shed 6 bases, and the junction held 7 bases outside the gene matches. This CDR3 has 16 amino acids. This chain's CDR3 is CAWSHDTSGRGNEQFF. In nucleotides, the CDR3 is TGTGCCTGGAGTCATGATACTAGCGGGAGGGGCAATGAGCAGTTCTTC. Filled out from reference TRBV30 and TRBJ2-1, the complete variable domain reads SQTIHQWPATLVQPVGSPLSLECTVEGTSNPNLYWYRQAAGRGLQLLFYSVGIGQISSEVPQNLSASRPQDRQFILSSKKLLLSDSGFYLCAWSHDTSGRGNEQFFGPGTRLTVL.

This clonotype was seen at least ten times. V is TRBV15 and J is TRBJ1-1; D is unclear. The CDR3 is 12 amino acids. The germline V gene encodes CDR1 LNHNV and CDR2 YYDKDF (reference sequence). Trimming left V 8 bases short and J 4 bases short, with 11 bases between. The CDR3 nucleotides read TGTGCCACCGCGACGGCTGGCACTGAAGCTTTCTTT. Its protein is CATATAGTEAFF.

This clonotype has more than one count but fewer than ten. The chain uses TRBV30 and TRBJ1-6; possibly TRBD1 for D (5 bases). Trimming cost V 3 bases and J 5 bases, with 17 bases left between them. This CDR3 is 16 amino acids long. Germline-derived CDR1 and CDR2 are GTSNPN and SVGIG (reference sequence). CDR3 region: CAWSSIGRGHNSPLHF. Written as DNA, the CDR3 is TGTGCCTGGAGCTCGATAGGAAGGGGTCATAATTCACCCCTCCACTTT. The full variable domain, rest sourced from reference TRBV30 and TRBJ1-6, is SQTIHQWPATLVQPVGSPLSLECTVEGTSNPNLYWYRQAAGRGLQLLFYSVGIGQISSEVPQNLSASRPQDRQFILSSKKLLLSDSGFYLCAWSSIGRGHNSPLHFGNGTRLTVT.

This rearrangement joins TRBV18 to TRBJ1-1, with D unresolved. This CDR3 contains 14 residues. Germline CDR1 reads KGHSH; CDR2 reads LQKENI. Trimming shortened V by 2 bases and J by 1 base, and 8 bases separated the two germline ends. The CDR3 sequence: CASSPIDTNTEAFF. CDR3 sequence (DNA): TGTGCCAGCTCACCAATCGACACGAACACTGAAGCTTTCTTT. Variable domain in full (rest from reference TRBV18 and TRBJ1-1): NAGVMQNPRHLVRRRGQEARLRCSPMKGHSHVYWYRQLPEEGLKFMVYLQKENIIDESGMPKERFSAEFPKEGPSILRIQQVVRGDSAAYFCASSPIDTNTEAFFGQGTRLTVV.

This clonotype has just a few counts. The chain is built from TRBV28 and TRBJ2-3; D perhaps matches TRBD2 (5 bases). CDR1 is MDHEN and CDR2 is SYDVKM in the germline V gene. V was trimmed by 11 bases and J by 2 bases, leaving 17 bases between them. CDR3 length equals 14 residues. The CDR3 loop is CASGIPLLTDTQYF. The DNA for the CDR3 is TGTGCCTCCGGGATCCCACTACTCACAGATACGCAGTATTTT.

V gene TRBV4-3 combines with J gene TRBJ1-6; D gene uncertain. V lost 1 base to trimming and J lost 6 bases, with 10 bases between them. CDR3 length: 15 residues. Germline CDR1 and CDR2: LGHNA and YSLEER. As DNA, the CDR3 is TGCGCCAGCAGCCAAGTCATGGGTCGTAATTCACCCCTCCACTTT. Its translation: CASSQVMGRNSPLHF.

The genes are TRBV20-1 and TRBJ2-2; D tentatively reads TRBD1 or TRBD2 (7 bases each). Germline V gene sequence: CDR1 DFQATT, CDR2 SNEGSKA (reference sequence). Trimming left V 5 bases short and J 5 bases short, with 24 bases between. This CDR3 spans 17 amino acids. CDR3 region: CSASGGRGGVGTGELFF. The CDR3 DNA reads as TGCAGTGCTTCCGGGGGGCGAGGGGGCGTCGGAACCGGGGAGCTGTTTTTT.

This clonotype was counted many times. The rearrangement uses TRBV3-1 and TRBJ1-2; the D is unclear. CDR1 is LGHDT and CDR2 is YNNKEL in the germline V gene (reference sequence). The CDR3 runs 15 residues. The V gene lost 0 bases and the J gene lost 8 bases, with 16 bases spanning the gap. The CDR3 loop is CASSQDSDGMGGYTF. In DNA form, the CDR3 reads TGTGCCAGCAGCCAAGATTCGGATGGCATGGGCGGCTACACCTTC.

This clonotype was seen many times. V and J are TRBV2 and TRBJ2-5; 9 positions agree with TRBD2. CDR1 and CDR2 (germline): SNHLY, FYNNEI. This CDR3 contains 16 residues. The V gene end was trimmed by 3 bases and the J gene end by 1 base; junction bases not matched to a gene: 6. The CDR3 loop reads CASSEGGRAVQETQYF. For the CDR3, the DNA is TGTGCCAGCAGTGAGGGCGGGAGGGCCGTCCAAGAGACCCAGTACTTC.

This clonotype was observed at least ten times. The rearrangement joins TRBV20-1 to TRBJ2-1, with D possibly matching TRBD1 (5 bases). This CDR3 is 14 amino acids long. The V end was cut by 3 bases, the J end by 0 bases, with 9 bases between. CDR1 and CDR2 from the germline V gene are DFQATT and SNEGSKA (reference sequence). The CDR3 DNA reads TGCAGTGCTAGGCGGCAGGGCTCCTACAATGAGCAGTTCTTC. Amino acids: CSARRQGSYNEQFF.

The chain is built from TRBV2 and TRBJ2-7; D ambiguous. V lost 11 bases and J 4 bases, leaving 18 bases between the germline ends. CDR1 and CDR2 from the germline V gene are SNHLY and FYNNEI. This CDR3 spans 13 amino acids. The CDR3 bases are TGTGCCGCCCATGCGGCTGTGAGATACGAGCAGTACTTC. Protein sequence: CAAHAAVRYEQYF.